The 7 T cell receptor beta chains below all came from one sample that was sequenced in a study of blood T cell repertoires in COVID-19. Measured with immunoSEQ multiplex PCR; TCRdb has only the in-frame clones, and not every one. The sample yields about 200,000 clones, about 83% seen once. The sequenced sample consisted of PBMCs or T cells enriched from blood (not recorded which). The receptors originated from a middle-aged man with acute COVID-19.

The V gene is TRBV9, the J gene TRBJ2-2, with 7 bases aligning to TRBD2. Germline V gives CDR1 SGDLS, CDR2 YYNGEE. With 7 bases clipped from V and 7 bases from J, the junction kept 4 bases outside the gene matches. The CDR3 has 12 residues. CDR3: CASQRGGGELFF. In nucleotides, the CDR3 is TGTGCCAGCCAGCGGGGCGGCGGGGAGCTGTTTTTT.

The V gene is TRBV5-6, the J gene TRBJ2-7; TRBD2 matches at 8 bases. With V trimmed by 1 base and J by 7 bases, 7 bases remained unmatched. This CDR3 comprises 14 residues. Germline V gives CDR1 SGHDT, CDR2 YYEEEE. The CDR3 protein is CASSLSGSSWEQYF. CDR3 sequence (DNA): TGTGCCAGCAGCTTGAGCGGGAGCTCGTGGGAGCAGTACTTC. The full variable domain, in which reference TRBV5-6 and TRBJ2-7 provide the parts outside the CDR3, is DAGVTQSPTHLIKTRGQQVTLRCSPKSGHDTVSWYQQALGQGPQFIFQYYEEEERQRGNFPDRFSGHQFPNYSSELNVNALLLGDSALYLCASSLSGSSWEQYFGPGTRLTVT.

The chain has TRBV3-1 (or the pseudogene TRBV3-2) and TRBJ1-2, with 7 positions matching TRBD1. V lost 2 bases and J lost 2; bases outside the gene matches: 8. CDR1 LGHDT and CDR2 YNNKEL come from the germline V gene (reference sequence). The CDR3 covers 16 residues. The CDR3 loop is CASSQPFVRGNYGYTF. CDR3 bases: TGTGCCAGCAGCCAACCGTTTGTCAGGGGGAACTATGGCTACACCTTC.

DNA of the CDR3: TGTGCCAGCAGCTTCTCTTACGGCGGGGACCCAGATACGCAGTATTTT. Its translation is CASSFSYGGDPDTQYF. This chain connects TRBV11-3 to TRBJ2-3; weak D call: TRBD2 (6 bases). The germline V gene has CDR1 SGHNT and CDR2 YENEEA. The germline V and J ends were trimmed by 3 bases and 4 bases, with 17 bases remaining between them. The CDR3 has 16 amino acids. The entire variable domain, with the rest obtained from reference TRBV11-3 and TRBJ2-3, is as follows: EAGVVQSPRYKIIEKKQPVAFWCNPISGHNTLYWYLQNLGQGPELLIRYENEEAVDDSQLPKDRFSAERLKGVDSTLKIQPAELGDSAVYLCASSFSYGGDPDTQYFGPGTRLTVL.

This clone has only a few counts. This chain uses TRBV30 with TRBJ1-4, with unresolved D. The CDR3 spans 13 residues. V was shortened by 0 bases and J by 10 bases, with 12 bases between the two germline ends. Germline V gene lookup returns CDR1 GTSNPN and CDR2 SVGIG (reference sequence). In DNA, the CDR3 is TGTGCCTGGAGTGTCCCCATGGGGAGAAAACTGTTTTTT. This gives the protein CAWSVPMGRKLFF.

The rearrangement uses TRBV19 and TRBJ2-7, with TRBD1 matching over 8 bases. V lost 4 bases, J lost 1 base, and 3 bases stayed unmatched. The CDR3 extends over 14 amino acids. Germline-derived CDR1 and CDR2 are LNHDA and SQIVND (reference sequence). The chain's CDR3 is CASSTGQGSYEQYF. CDR3 DNA sequence: TGTGCCAGTAGTACCGGACAGGGATCCTACGAGCAGTACTTC.

The rearrangement joins TRBV9 to TRBJ2-7; 11 positions match TRBD2. The CDR3 is 16 amino acids. Trimming cost V 3 bases and J 2 bases; bases outside gene matches: 7. Looked up from germline, CDR1 is SGDLS and CDR2 is YYNGEE. The CDR3 region is CASSAGGTSGTYEQYF. CDR3 DNA sequence: TGTGCCAGCAGCGCGGGGGGGACTAGCGGAACCTACGAGCAGTACTTC.